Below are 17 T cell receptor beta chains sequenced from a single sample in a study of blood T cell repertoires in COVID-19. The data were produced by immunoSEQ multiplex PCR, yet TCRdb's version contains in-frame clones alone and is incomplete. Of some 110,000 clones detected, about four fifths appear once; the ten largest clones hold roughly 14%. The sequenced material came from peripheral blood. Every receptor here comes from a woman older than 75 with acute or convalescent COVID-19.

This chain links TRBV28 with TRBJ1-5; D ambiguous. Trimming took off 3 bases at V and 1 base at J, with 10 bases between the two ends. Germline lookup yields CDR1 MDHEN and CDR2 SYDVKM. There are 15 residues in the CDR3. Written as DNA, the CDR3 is TGTGCCAGCAGTTTGGGAGCTACGAGCAATCAGCCCCAGCATTTT. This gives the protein CASSLGATSNQPQHF.

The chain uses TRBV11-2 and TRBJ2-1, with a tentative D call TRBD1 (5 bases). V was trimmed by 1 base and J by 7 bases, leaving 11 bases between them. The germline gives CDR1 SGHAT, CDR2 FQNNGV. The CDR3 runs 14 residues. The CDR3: CASSLAQGRNEQFF. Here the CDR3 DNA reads TGTGCCAGCAGCTTAGCGCAGGGTAGGAATGAGCAGTTCTTC.

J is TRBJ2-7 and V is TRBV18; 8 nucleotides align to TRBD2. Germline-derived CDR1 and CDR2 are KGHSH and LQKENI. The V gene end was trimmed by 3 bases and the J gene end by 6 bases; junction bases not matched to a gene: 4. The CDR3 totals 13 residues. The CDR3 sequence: CASSPGLDGEQYF. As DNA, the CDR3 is TGTGCCAGCTCACCGGGACTAGACGGCGAGCAGTACTTC.

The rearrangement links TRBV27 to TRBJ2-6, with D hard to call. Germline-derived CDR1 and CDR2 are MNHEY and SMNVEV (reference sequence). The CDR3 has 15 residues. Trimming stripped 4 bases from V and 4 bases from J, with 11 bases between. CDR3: CASSSLAHGANVLTF. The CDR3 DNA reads TGTGCCAGCAGTTCATTAGCTCACGGGGCCAACGTCCTGACTTTC.

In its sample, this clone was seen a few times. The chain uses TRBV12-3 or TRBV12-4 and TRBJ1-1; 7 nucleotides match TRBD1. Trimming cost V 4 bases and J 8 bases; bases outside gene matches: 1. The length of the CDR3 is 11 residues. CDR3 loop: CASSSRGEAFF. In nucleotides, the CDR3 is TGTGCCAGCAGTTCCAGGGGGGAAGCTTTCTTT.

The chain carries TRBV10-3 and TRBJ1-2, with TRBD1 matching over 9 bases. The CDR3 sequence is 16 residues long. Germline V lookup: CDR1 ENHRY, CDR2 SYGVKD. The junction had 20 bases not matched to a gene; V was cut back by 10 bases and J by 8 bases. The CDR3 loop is CATREPGQGTLRGYTF. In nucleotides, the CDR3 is TGTGCCACCAGGGAGCCGGGACAGGGAACTCTGCGGGGCTACACCTTC.

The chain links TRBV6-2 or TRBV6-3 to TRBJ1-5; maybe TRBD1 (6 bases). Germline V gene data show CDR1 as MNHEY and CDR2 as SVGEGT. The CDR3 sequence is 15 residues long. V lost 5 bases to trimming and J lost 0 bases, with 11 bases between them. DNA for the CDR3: TGTGCCAGCAGTCAGACAGGATCTAGCAATCAGCCCCAGCATTTT. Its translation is CASSQTGSSNQPQHF.

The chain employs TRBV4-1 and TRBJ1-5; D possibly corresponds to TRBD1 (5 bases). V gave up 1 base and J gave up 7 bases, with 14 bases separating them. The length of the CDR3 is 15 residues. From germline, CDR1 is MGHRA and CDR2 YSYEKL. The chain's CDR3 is CASSQGLTGGQPQHF. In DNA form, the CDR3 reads TGCGCCAGCAGCCAAGGCCTCACGGGGGGGCAGCCCCAGCATTTT.

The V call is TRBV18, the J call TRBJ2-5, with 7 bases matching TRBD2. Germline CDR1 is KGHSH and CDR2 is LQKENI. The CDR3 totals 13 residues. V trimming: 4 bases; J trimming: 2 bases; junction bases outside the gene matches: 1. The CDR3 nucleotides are TGTGCCAGCTCACGGGGGGGACAAGAGACCCAGTACTTC. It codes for CASSRGGQETQYF.

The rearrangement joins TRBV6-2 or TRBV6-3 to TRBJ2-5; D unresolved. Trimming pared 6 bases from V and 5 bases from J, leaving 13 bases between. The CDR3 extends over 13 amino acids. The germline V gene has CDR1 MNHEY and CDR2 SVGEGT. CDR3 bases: TGTGCCAGCAGCCACTTAACGCCCGAGACCCAGTACTTC. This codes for CASSHLTPETQYF.

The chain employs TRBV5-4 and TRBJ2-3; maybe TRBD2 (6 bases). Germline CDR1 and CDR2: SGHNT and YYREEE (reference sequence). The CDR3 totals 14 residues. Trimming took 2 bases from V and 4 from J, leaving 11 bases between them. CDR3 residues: CASSFRDWADTQYF. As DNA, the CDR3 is TGTGCCAGCAGCTTTCGGGACTGGGCAGATACGCAGTATTTT.

CDR3 bases: TGTGCCAGTAGTGAAGCGGGAGTGTACAATGAGCAGTTCTTC. Translated, it gives CASSEAGVYNEQFF. J is TRBJ2-1 and V is TRBV19, with 8 bases matching TRBD2. The CDR3 loop spans 14 amino acids. V lost 5 bases and J lost 4; bases outside the gene matches: 4. Germline values: CDR1 LNHDA, CDR2 SQIVND (reference sequence).

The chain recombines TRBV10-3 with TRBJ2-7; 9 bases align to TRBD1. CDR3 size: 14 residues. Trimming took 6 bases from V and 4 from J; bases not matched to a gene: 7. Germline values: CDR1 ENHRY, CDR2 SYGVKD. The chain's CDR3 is CAISRGQGLYEQYF. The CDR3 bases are TGTGCCATCAGCCGAGGACAGGGGTTATACGAGCAGTACTTC.

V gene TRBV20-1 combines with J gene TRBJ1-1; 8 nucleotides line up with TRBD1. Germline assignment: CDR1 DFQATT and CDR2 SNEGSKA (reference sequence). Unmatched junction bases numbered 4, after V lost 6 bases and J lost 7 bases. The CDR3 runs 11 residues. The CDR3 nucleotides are TGCAGTGCCCGAGGACAGGGTGAAGCTTTCTTT. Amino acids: CSARGQGEAFF.

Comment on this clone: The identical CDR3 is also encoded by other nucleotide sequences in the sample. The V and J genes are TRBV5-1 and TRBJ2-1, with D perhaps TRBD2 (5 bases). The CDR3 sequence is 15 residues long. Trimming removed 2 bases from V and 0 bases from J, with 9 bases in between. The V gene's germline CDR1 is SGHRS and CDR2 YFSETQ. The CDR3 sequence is CASSFSGSSYNEQFF. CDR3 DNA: TGCGCCAGCAGCTTCAGCGGTAGCTCCTACAATGAGCAGTTCTTC.

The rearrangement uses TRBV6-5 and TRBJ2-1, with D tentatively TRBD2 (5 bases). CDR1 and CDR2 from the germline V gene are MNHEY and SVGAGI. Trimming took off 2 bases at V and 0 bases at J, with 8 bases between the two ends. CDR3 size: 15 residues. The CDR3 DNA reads TGTGCCAGCAGTTACGCGGGCAGCTCCTACAATGAGCAGTTCTTC. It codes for CASSYAGSSYNEQFF.

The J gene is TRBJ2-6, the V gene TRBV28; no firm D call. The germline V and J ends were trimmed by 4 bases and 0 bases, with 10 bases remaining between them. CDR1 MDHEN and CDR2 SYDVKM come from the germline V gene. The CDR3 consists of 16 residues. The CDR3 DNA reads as TGTGCCAGCAGTTCACAGCTTTCCTCTGGGGCCAACGTCCTGACTTTC. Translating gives CASSSQLSSGANVLTF.